The source of this T cell receptor (beta chain) is a study of blood T cell repertoires in COVID-19. The CDR3 consists of 16 residues. Germline V gene lookup returns CDR1 SGHTA and CDR2 FQGTGA. Germline trimming cut 4 bases from V and 1 base from J; bases unmatched to any gene: 5. Using immunoSEQ multiplex PCR, the repertoire was profiled, and TCRdb retains in-frame clones only, with some absent. The sample consists of 250,000 or so clones, just under 90% of them appearing once. This chain joins TRBV7-3 and TRBJ2-2; 8 nucleotides match TRBD2. The TCR comes from a woman aged 25 to 39 with acute COVID-19. Sequenced: PBMCs or T cells enriched from blood (not recorded which). The CDR3 nucleotides are TGTGCCAGCAGCTCAAAACTAGCGGAGAACACCGGGGAGCTGTTTTTT. Protein sequence: CASSSKLAENTGELFF.